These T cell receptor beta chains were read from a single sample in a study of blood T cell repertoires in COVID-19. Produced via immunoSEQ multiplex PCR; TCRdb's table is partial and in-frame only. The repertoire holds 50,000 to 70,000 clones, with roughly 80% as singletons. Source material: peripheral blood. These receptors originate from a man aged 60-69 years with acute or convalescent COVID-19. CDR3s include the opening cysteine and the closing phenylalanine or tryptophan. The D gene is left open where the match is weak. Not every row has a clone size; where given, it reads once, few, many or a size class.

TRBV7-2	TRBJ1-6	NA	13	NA	CASSPGHAVPLHF	TGTGCCAGCAGTCCGGGTCATGCGGTACCCCTCCACTTT
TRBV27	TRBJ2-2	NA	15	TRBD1	CASSLRGRNTGELFF	TGTGCCAGCAGTTTGAGGGGGCGTAACACCGGGGAGCTGTTTTTT
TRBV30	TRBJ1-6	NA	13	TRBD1	CAWSEQGGKPLHF	TGTGCCTGGAGTGAACAGGGGGGCAAACCCCTCCACTTT
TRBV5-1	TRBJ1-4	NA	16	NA	CASSSVLQLTNEKLFF	TGCGCCAGCAGCTCCGTTTTACAGTTGACTAATGAAAAACTGTTTTTT
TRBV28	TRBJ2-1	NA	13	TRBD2	CASTRGDHNEQFF	TGTGCCTCAACGCGGGGGGATCACAATGAGCAGTTCTTC
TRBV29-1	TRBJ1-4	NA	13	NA	CSVVEGRGEKLFF	TGCAGCGTTGTGGAGGGAAGGGGCGAAAAACTGTTTTTT
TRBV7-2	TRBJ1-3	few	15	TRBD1	CASSLQGASGNTIYF	TGTGCCAGCAGCCTACAGGGGGCCTCTGGAAACACCATATATTTT
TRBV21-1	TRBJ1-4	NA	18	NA	CASSKGDPMTGKNEKLFF	TGTGCCAGCAGCAAAGGAGATCCTATGACAGGGAAAAATGAAAAACTGTTTTTT
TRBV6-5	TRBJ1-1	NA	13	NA	CASRPVLFTEAFF	TGTGCCAGCAGACCAGTTCTTTTCACTGAAGCTTTCTTT
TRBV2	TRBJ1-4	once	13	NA	CASSAQGNEKLFF	TGTGCCAGCAGCGCTCAGGGAAATGAAAAACTGTTTTTT
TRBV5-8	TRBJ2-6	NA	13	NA	CASRQTGANVLTF	TGTGCCAGCAGACAGACTGGGGCCAACGTCCTGACTTTC
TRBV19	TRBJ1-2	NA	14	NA	CASSIRDSNYGYTF	TGTGCCAGTAGTATCCGGGACTCCAACTATGGCTACACCTTC
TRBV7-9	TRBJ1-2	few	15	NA	CASSFSQGYKYGYTF	TGTGCCAGCAGCTTTTCCCAGGGGTACAAGTATGGCTACACCTTC
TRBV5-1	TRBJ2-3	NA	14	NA	CASSFGTPSDTQYF	TGCGCCAGCAGCTTCGGTACCCCATCAGATACGCAGTATTTT
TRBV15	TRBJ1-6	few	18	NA	CATSRDSPGQSRNSPLHF	TGTGCCACCAGCAGAGATAGTCCCGGACAGTCCAGAAATTCACCCCTCCACTTT
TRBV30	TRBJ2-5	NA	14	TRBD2	CALSSGGAGETQYF	TGTGCCCTTTCTAGCGGGGGGGCCGGAGAGACCCAGTACTTC
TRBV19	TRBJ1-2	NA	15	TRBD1	CASSPGQVVIYGYTF	TGTGCCAGTAGTCCCGGACAGGTCGTTATCTATGGCTACACCTTC
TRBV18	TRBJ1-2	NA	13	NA	CASSPDEDYGYTF	TGTGCCAGCTCCCCAGACGAGGACTATGGCTACACCTTC
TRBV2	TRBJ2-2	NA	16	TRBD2	CASSSLAGGLGGELFF	TGTGCCAGCAGTTCCCTAGCGGGGGGGCTTGGCGGGGAGCTGTTTTTT
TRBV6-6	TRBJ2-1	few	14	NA	CASSDPGLDNEQFF	TGTGCCAGCAGTGACCCGGGACTGGACAATGAGCAGTTCTTC
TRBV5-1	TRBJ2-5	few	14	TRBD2	CASSESGEQETQYF	TGCGCCAGCAGCGAGAGCGGGGAACAAGAGACCCAGTACTTC
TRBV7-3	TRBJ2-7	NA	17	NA	CASSLTGEGGVPYEQYF	TGTGCCAGCAGCTTAACGGGGGAAGGGGGTGTCCCCTACGAGCAGTACTTC
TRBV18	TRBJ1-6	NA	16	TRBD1	CASSPRQGGQDSPLHF	TGTGCCAGCTCACCACGACAGGGAGGCCAGGATTCACCCCTCCACTTT
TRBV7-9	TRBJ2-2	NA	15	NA	CASNRTTVNTGELFF	TGTGCCAGCAACCGTACGACAGTGAACACCGGGGAGCTGTTTTTT
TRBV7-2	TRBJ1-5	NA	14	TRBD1	CASSRGTGHQPQHF	TGTGCCAGCAGCAGAGGGACAGGGCATCAGCCCCAGCATTTT
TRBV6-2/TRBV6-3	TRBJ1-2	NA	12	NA	CASSKLNYGYTF	TGTGCCAGCAGTAAATTAAACTATGGCTACACCTTC
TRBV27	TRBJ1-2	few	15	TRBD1	CASSTGTGGHYGYTF	TGTGCCAGCAGTACCGGGACAGGGGGCCACTATGGCTACACCTTC
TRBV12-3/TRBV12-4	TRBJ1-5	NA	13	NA	CASSPGFNQPQHF	TGTGCCAGCAGCCCCGGTTTTAATCAGCCCCAGCATTTT
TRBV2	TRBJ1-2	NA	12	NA	CASSGGEYGYTF	TGTGCCAGCAGTGGGGGAGAATATGGCTACACCTTC
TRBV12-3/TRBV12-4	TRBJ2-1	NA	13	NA	CASSPQVDNEQFF	TGTGCCAGCAGTCCCCAGGTGGACAATGAGCAGTTCTTC
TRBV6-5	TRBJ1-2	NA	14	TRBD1	CASGFSGTGYGYTF	TGTGCCAGCGGGTTCTCCGGGACAGGCTATGGCTACACCTTC
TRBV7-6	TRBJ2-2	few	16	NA	CASSLFLSGNTGELFF	TGTGCCAGCAGCTTATTTTTATCAGGGAACACCGGGGAGCTGTTTTTT
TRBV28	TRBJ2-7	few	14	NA	CASSLESLADEQYF	TGTGCCAGCAGTTTAGAGAGCCTTGCTGACGAGCAGTACTTC
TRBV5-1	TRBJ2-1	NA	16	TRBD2	CASSLALAGGANEQFF	TGCGCCAGCAGCTTGGCCCTAGCGGGGGGGGCCAATGAGCAGTTCTTC
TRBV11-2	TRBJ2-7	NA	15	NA	CASSPVRERSYEQYF	TGTGCCAGCAGCCCCGTAAGGGAGAGGTCCTACGAGCAGTACTTC
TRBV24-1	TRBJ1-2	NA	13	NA	CATSGTVDYGYTF	TGTGCCACCAGTGGGACAGTAGACTATGGCTACACCTTC
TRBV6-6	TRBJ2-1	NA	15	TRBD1	CASSYSGQGGNEQFF	TGTGCCAGCAGTTACTCCGGACAGGGTGGGAATGAGCAGTTCTTC
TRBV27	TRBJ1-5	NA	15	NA	CASSSRLNSNQPQHF	TGTGCCAGCAGCTCTAGGCTCAATAGCAATCAGCCCCAGCATTTT
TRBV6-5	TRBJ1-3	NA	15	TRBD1	CASSRGPLSGNTIYF	TGTGCCAGCAGTAGGGGGCCGCTCTCTGGAAACACCATATATTTT
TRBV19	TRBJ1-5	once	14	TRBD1	CASSGTGGGQPQHF	TGTGCCAGTAGTGGGACAGGGGGGGGTCAGCCCCAGCATTTT
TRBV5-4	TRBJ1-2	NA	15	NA	CASSLESQGFYGYTF	TGTGCCAGCAGCTTGGAATCCCAGGGATTCTATGGCTACACCTTC
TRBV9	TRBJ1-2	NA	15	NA	CASSVDSSGLYGYTF	TGTGCCAGCAGCGTAGATTCCAGCGGTCTATATGGCTACACCTTC
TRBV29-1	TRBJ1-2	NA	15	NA	CSVTGLEAGNYGYTF	TGCAGCGTGACAGGCTTAGAGGCTGGGAACTATGGCTACACCTTC
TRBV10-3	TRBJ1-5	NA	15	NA	CAISETPQGNQPQHF	TGTGCCATCAGTGAAACACCCCAGGGGAATCAGCCCCAGCATTTT
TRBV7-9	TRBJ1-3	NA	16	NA	CASSLGGPYSGNTIYF	TGTGCCAGCAGCTTAGGGGGGCCCTACTCTGGAAACACCATATATTTT
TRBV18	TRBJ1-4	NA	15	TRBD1	CASSPPETGAEKLFF	TGTGCCAGCTCACCACCTGAGACAGGGGCTGAAAAACTGTTTTTT
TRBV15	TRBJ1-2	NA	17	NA	CATSREFLQEANYGYTF	TGTGCCACCAGCAGAGAGTTTCTTCAGGAGGCTAACTATGGCTACACCTTC
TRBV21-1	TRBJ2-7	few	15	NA	CASSKVRQGTHEQYF	TGTGCCAGCAGCAAAGTACGACAGGGAACGCACGAGCAGTACTTC
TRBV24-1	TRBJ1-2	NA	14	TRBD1	CATSDLDRVYGYTF	TGTGCCACCAGTGACCTGGACAGGGTCTATGGCTACACCTTC
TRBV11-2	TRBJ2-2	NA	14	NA	CASSRRRGSGELFF	TGTGCCAGCAGCCGAAGAAGAGGGAGCGGGGAGCTGTTTTTT
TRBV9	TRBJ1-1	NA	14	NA	CASTREGRDTEAFF	TGTGCCAGCACCAGGGAGGGCAGGGACACTGAAGCTTTCTTT
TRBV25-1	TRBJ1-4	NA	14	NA	CASSEGGTNEKLFF	TGTGCCAGCAGTGAAGGAGGGACTAATGAAAAACTGTTTTTT
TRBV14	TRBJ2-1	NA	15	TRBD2	CASSLLSGAYNEQFF	TGTGCCAGCAGCCTTTTGAGCGGGGCTTACAATGAGCAGTTCTTC
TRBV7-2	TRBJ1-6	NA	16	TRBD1	CASSGGGSAGNSPLHF	TGTGCCAGCAGCGGAGGGGGCTCAGCGGGTAATTCACCCCTCCACTTT
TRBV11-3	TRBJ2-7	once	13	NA	CASSLAPLYEQYF	TGTGCCAGCAGCTTAGCCCCTCTCTACGAGCAGTACTTC
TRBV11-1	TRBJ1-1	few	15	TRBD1	CASSPRTGWNTEAFF	TGTGCCAGCAGCCCCCGGACAGGGTGGAACACTGAAGCTTTCTTT
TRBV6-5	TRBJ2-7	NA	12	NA	CASSPRSGEQYF	TGTGCCAGCAGCCCCCGTTCGGGGGAGCAGTACTTC
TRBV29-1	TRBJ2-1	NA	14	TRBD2	CSDTVGGTYNEQFF	TGCAGCGATACAGTCGGGGGGACCTACAATGAGCAGTTCTTC